The entry below gives a single T cell receptor beta chain sequence along with its context. The data were obtained in a study of brain metastases from non-small cell lung cancer. Some clones are missing from TCRdb's copy, which holds only in-frame ones; the method was immunoSEQ multiplex PCR. The table records 3,500 to 5,500 clones, approximately 80% of them present only once. The CDR3 runs 14 residues. CDR1 LNHDA and CDR2 SQIVND come from the germline V gene (reference sequence). J was trimmed by 2 bases and V by 11 bases; bases with no gene match: 10. The clonotype was recovered from a donor aged 40 or older with non-small cell lung cancer. Specimen: primary lung tumor tissue. V is TRBV19 and J is TRBJ2-7; 9 nucleotides line up with TRBD1. CDR3: CAPKRGQGAYEQYV. For the CDR3, the DNA is TGTGCCCCTAAGAGGGGACAGGGAGCCTACGAGCAGTACGTC.